This is a list of T cell receptor beta chains from one sample in a study of blood T cells in healthy people across ages. TCRdb independently ran MiXCR on the 5' RACE reads; one entry per CDR3 protein. The sample carries about 900,000 distinct CDR3 sequences, around 48% recorded once. The sequenced material came from blood. Receptors originate from a young man in good health. The CDR3 runs from the conserved cysteine through the conserved F or W. The D gene is left open where the match is weak. The size field is filled for only some rows; it gives once, few, many or a size class.

CDR3nt: TGCGCCAGCAGCCAAGAGGGGCAGATCACAGATACGCAGTATTTT
CDR3aa: CASSQEGQITDTQYF
v_gene: TRBV4-3
d_gene: .
abundance: .
j_gene: TRBJ2-3

CDR3nt: TGCAGTGCTAGCCGGACAGCAAATGAAAAACTGTTTTTT
CDR3aa: CSASRTANEKLFF
v_gene: TRBV20-1
d_gene: .
abundance: few
j_gene: TRBJ1-4

CDR3nt: TGCAGTGCGTATCCCCCCAGGGGGTCCTACGAGCAGTACTTC
CDR3aa: CSAYPPRGSYEQYF
v_gene: TRBV20-1
d_gene: TRBD1
abundance: many
j_gene: TRBJ2-7

CDR3nt: TGTGCCAGCAGCGAGAGGGCCGGGACAGGATCTATTGAGCAGTTCTTC
CDR3aa: CASSERAGTGSIEQFF
v_gene: TRBV9
d_gene: TRBD1
abundance: few
j_gene: TRBJ2-1

CDR3nt: TGCGCCAGCAGCCAAGATGCGGGCAGCCGCAATCAGCCCCAGCATTTT
CDR3aa: CASSQDAGSRNQPQHF
v_gene: TRBV4-1
d_gene: .
abundance: .
j_gene: TRBJ1-5

CDR3nt: TGCGCCAGCAGCGCGACAGGGGGCGTTGAGACCCAGTACTTC
CDR3aa: CASSATGGVETQYF
v_gene: TRBV5-1
d_gene: TRBD1
abundance: .
j_gene: TRBJ2-5

CDR3nt: TGTGCCAGCAGTCGCCGGGACAGACACTACGAGCAGTACTTC
CDR3aa: CASSRRDRHYEQYF
v_gene: TRBV7-2
d_gene: TRBD1
abundance: few
j_gene: TRBJ2-7

CDR3nt: TGTGCCAGCAGTCCTTCGGGACAGGGGGATTCGGAGGATACGCAGTATTTT
CDR3aa: CASSPSGQGDSEDTQYF
v_gene: TRBV28
d_gene: TRBD1
abundance: few
j_gene: TRBJ2-3

CDR3nt: TGTGCCAGCAGTTATGCCCCCATGGGACCAGAAAACACCATATATTTT
CDR3aa: CASSYAPMGPENTIYF
v_gene: TRBV6-5
d_gene: .
abundance: .
j_gene: TRBJ1-3

CDR3nt: TGTGCCAGCAGTACACAGGGAGGTCCCACTGAAGCTTTCTTT
CDR3aa: CASSTQGGPTEAFF
v_gene: TRBV12-3/TRBV12-4
d_gene: .
abundance: .
j_gene: TRBJ1-1

CDR3nt: TGCAGCGTTGACGGCAGGATCTATGGCTACACCTTC
CDR3aa: CSVDGRIYGYTF
v_gene: TRBV29-1
d_gene: .
abundance: .
j_gene: TRBJ1-2

CDR3nt: TGCGCCAGCAGCCAAGATCCCGGCGGGCTAGCAGATACGCAGTATTTT
CDR3aa: CASSQDPGGLADTQYF
v_gene: TRBV4-3
d_gene: .
abundance: .
j_gene: TRBJ2-3

CDR3nt: TGTGCCACCAGCACATCTCTAGGCGGCTACGAGCAGTACTTC
CDR3aa: CATSTSLGGYEQYF
v_gene: TRBV15
d_gene: .
abundance: few
j_gene: TRBJ2-7

CDR3nt: TGTGCCAGCACCCCTGCCAAGGGAGTCTATGGCTACACCTTC
CDR3aa: CASTPAKGVYGYTF
v_gene: TRBV28
d_gene: .
abundance: .
j_gene: TRBJ1-2

CDR3nt: TGTGCCAGCAGCACCCGGACTAGCAAAGATACGCAGTATTTT
CDR3aa: CASSTRTSKDTQYF
v_gene: TRBV7-2
d_gene: TRBD2
abundance: few
j_gene: TRBJ2-3

CDR3nt: TGTGCCAGCAGCCTTTCTAATGCCGGGGAGCTGTTTTTT
CDR3aa: CASSLSNAGELFF
v_gene: TRBV7-9
d_gene: .
abundance: .
j_gene: TRBJ2-2

CDR3nt: TGTGCCAGCAGCTTAGTAGTGGGGGGGAGAACTGAAGCTTTCTTT
CDR3aa: CASSLVVGGRTEAFF
v_gene: TRBV7-2
d_gene: .
abundance: few
j_gene: TRBJ1-1

CDR3nt: TGTGCCAGCAGCCAAGGGGGGACTCGACCAACCTACGAGCAGTACTTC
CDR3aa: CASSQGGTRPTYEQYF
v_gene: TRBV5-5
d_gene: .
abundance: .
j_gene: TRBJ2-7